The T cell receptor (beta chain) under discussion was sequenced for a study of siplizumab effects on memory and regulatory T cells. The germline V gene encodes CDR1 SQVTM and CDR2 ANQGSEA. CDR3 size: 11 residues. V lost 2 bases to trimming and J lost 2 bases, with 2 bases between them. Sequenced by immunoSEQ multiplex PCR; TCRdb stores in-frame clones only, minus some. Seen here are approximately 52,000 clones, 95% to 97% observed once, and the top ten hold over 0.6%. This sequence was found in a human donor in good health. Sequenced material: naive CD4+ T cells sorted from blood. The chain employs TRBV29-1 and TRBJ2-3; D unclear. CDR3 in amino acids: CSVENTDTQYF. The CDR3 DNA reads TGCAGCGTTGAAAACACAGATACGCAGTATTTT.